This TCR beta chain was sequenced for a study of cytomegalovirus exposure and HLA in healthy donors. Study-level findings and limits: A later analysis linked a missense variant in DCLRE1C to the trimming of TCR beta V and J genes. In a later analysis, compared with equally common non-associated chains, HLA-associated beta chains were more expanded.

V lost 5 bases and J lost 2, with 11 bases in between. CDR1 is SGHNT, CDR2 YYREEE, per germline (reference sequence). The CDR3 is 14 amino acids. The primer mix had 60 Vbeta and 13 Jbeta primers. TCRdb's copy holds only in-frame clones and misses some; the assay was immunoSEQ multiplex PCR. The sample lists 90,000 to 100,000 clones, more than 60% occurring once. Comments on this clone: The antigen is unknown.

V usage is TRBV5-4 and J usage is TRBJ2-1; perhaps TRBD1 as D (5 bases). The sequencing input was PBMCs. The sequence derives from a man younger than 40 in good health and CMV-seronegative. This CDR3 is CASRQTTAYNEQFF. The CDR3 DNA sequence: TGTGCCAGCAGACAAACGACAGCCTACAATGAGCAGTTCTTC.